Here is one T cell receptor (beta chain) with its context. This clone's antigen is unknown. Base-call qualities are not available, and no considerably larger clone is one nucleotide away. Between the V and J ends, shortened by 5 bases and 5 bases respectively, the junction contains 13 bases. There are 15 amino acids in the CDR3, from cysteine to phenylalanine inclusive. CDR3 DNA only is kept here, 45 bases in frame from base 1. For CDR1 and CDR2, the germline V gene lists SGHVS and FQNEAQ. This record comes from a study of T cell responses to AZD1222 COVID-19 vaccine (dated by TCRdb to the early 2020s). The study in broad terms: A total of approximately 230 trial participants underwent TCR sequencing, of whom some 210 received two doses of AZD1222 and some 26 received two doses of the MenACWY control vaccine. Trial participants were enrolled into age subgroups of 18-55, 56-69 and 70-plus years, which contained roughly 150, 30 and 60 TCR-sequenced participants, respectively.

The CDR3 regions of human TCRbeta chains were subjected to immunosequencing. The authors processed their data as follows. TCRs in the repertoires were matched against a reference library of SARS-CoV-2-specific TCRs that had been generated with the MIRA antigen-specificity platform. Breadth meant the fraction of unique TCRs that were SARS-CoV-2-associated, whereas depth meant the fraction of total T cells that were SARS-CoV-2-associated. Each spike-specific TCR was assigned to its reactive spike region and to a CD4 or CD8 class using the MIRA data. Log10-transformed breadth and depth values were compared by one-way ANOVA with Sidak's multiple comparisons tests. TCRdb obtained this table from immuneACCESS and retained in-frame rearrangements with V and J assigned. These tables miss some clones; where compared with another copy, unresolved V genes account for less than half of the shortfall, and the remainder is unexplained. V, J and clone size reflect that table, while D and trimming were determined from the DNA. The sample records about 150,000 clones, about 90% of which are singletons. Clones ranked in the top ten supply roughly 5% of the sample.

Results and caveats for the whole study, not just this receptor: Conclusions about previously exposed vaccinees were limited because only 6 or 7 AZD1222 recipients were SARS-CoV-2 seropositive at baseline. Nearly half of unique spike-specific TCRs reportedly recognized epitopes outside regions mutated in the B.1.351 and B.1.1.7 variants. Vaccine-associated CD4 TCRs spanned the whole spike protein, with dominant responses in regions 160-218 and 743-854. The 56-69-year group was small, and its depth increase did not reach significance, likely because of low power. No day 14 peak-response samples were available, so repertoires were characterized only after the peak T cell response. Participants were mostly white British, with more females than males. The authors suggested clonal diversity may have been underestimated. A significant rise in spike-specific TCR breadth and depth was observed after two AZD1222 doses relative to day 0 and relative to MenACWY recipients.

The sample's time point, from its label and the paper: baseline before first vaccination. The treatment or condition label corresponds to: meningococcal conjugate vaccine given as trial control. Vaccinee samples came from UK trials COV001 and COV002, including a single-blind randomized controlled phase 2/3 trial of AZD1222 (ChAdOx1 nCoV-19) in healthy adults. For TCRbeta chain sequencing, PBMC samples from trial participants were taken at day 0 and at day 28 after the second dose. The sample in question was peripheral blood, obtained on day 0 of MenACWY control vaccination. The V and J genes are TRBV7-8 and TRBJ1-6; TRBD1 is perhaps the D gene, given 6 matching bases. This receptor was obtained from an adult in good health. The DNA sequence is TGTGCCAGCAGCCACGGACAGATTAATAATTCACCCCTCCACTTT. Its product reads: CASSHGQINNSPLHF.